The rows below give T cell receptor beta chains drawn from one sample of a study of blood T cell repertoires in COVID-19. Libraries were prepared by immunoSEQ multiplex PCR; TCRdb keeps only in-frame clonotypes and omits some of them. Among fewer than 250,000 clones, 83% were seen once, and the ten largest hold just over 2.5%. Material: peripheral blood. The receptors originated from a woman aged 70-85 years with active or convalescent COVID-19. The CDR3 runs from the conserved cysteine through the conserved F or W. A D gene is named only where the DNA matches it firmly. Rows give clone size only sometimes, using once, few, many, or a class for an expanded clone.

TRBJ2-7 TRBD2 TRBV29-1 - CSVGTSGGFGGEQYF TGCAGCGTCGGGACTAGCGGGGGGTTCGGAGGCGAGCAGTACTTC
TRBJ2-1 - TRBV11-2 - CASSFSSPSYNEQFF TGTGCCAGCAGCTTTTCAAGCCCCTCCTACAATGAGCAGTTCTTC
TRBJ1-2 TRBD1 TRBV5-1 once CASSSEPGQGSYGYTF TGCGCCAGCAGCTCAGAACCGGGACAGGGATCCTATGGCTACACCTTC
TRBJ1-1 - TRBV6-5 - CASTGRNTEAFF TGTGCCAGCACCGGTAGGAACACTGAAGCTTTCTTT
TRBJ2-3 TRBD2 TRBV30 - CAWERLAGSVDTQYF TGTGCCTGGGAGAGACTAGCGGGGTCCGTTGATACGCAGTATTTT
TRBJ1-3 - TRBV6-6 - CAATRGNTIYF TGTGCCGCGACTCGAGGAAACACCATATATTTT
TRBJ2-3 TRBD2 TRBV4-1 - CASRFLAGSTDTQYF TGCGCCAGCAGGTTTTTAGCGGGAAGCACAGATACGCAGTATTTT
TRBJ2-4 - TRBV19 - CASSGESGNIQYF TGTGCCAGTAGTGGAGAGTCTGGGAACATTCAGTACTTC
TRBJ2-5 TRBD2 TRBV3-1/TRBV3-2 - CASSQIAGFGATQYF TGTGCCAGCAGCCAAATAGCGGGATTCGGAGCGACCCAGTACTTC
TRBJ2-1 TRBD2 TRBV5-1 - CASSMTSGGADEQFF TGCGCCAGCAGCATGACTAGCGGGGGGGCCGATGAGCAGTTCTTC
TRBJ1-3 - TRBV7-2 - CASSLARDTGNTIYF TGTGCCAGCAGCTTAGCCAGGGATACTGGAAACACCATATATTTT
TRBJ2-2 TRBD2 TRBV3-1/TRBV3-2 few CASSRHLAGRTGELFF TGTGCCAGCAGCCGACACCTAGCGGGAAGGACCGGGGAGCTGTTTTTT
TRBJ1-5 - TRBV28 - CASRRGQFNQPQHF TGTGCCAGCAGACGCGGACAATTTAATCAGCCCCAGCATTTT
TRBJ2-7 TRBD2 TRBV3-1/TRBV3-2 few CASSQGGASGVSEQYF TGTGCCAGCAGCCAAGGGGGCGCTAGCGGGGTTTCAGAGCAGTACTTC
TRBJ2-2 - TRBV10-3 few CAISLSQTFSNTGELFF TGTGCCATCAGCCTTTCGCAAACATTCTCTAACACCGGGGAGCTGTTTTTT
TRBJ1-1 - TRBV5-1 - CASSLGGHLIGEAFF TGCGCCAGCAGCTTGGGCGGACACCTTATAGGTGAAGCTTTCTTT
TRBJ2-1 - TRBV3-1/TRBV3-2 once CASRDFNVDEQFF TGTGCCAGCCGGGACTTTAACGTCGATGAGCAGTTCTTC
TRBJ2-5 - TRBV15 - CATSRGGGARETQYF TGTGCCACCAGCCGGGGAGGTGGGGCAAGGGAGACCCAGTACTTC
TRBJ1-2 - TRBV10-3 - CAIRDSPSNYGYTF TGTGCCATCAGGGACAGTCCATCTAACTATGGCTACACCTTC
TRBJ1-1 - TRBV5-1 - CASKQAPGAYRHTEAFF TGCGCCAGTAAGCAGGCTCCAGGGGCTTATCGGCACACTGAAGCTTTCTTT
TRBJ2-7 TRBD1 TRBV11-2 once CASGGDRDYEQYF TGTGCCAGCGGTGGGGACAGGGACTACGAGCAGTACTTC
TRBJ2-5 - TRBV3-1/TRBV3-2 - CASSQQDYPGWETQYF TGTGCCAGCAGCCAGCAGGACTACCCCGGGTGGGAGACCCAGTACTTC
TRBJ1-6 - TRBV28 few CASSLPYSPLHF TGTGCCAGCAGTCTCCCTTATTCACCCCTCCACTTT
TRBJ1-1 - TRBV6-5 - CASSYSAGTEAFF TGTGCCAGCAGTTACTCCGCGGGGACTGAAGCTTTCTTT
TRBJ2-7 TRBD1 TRBV3-1/TRBV3-2 - CASSLDREAEQYF TGTGCCAGCAGCCTGGACAGGGAGGCCGAGCAGTACTTC
TRBJ1-1 TRBD1 TRBV5-1 - CASSQARGLSTEAFF TGCGCCAGCAGCCAAGCCAGGGGGCTAAGTACTGAAGCTTTCTTT
TRBJ2-5 TRBD2 TRBV10-3 - CAISDSGGGKETQYF TGTGCCATCAGTGACTCGGGGGGAGGGAAAGAGACCCAGTACTTC